This TCR beta chain is drawn from a study of cytomegalovirus exposure and HLA in healthy donors. Study results and caveats: The likely explanation for a cluster of highly shared sequence variants was sequencing artifact. Later work found that TCR association rates differed between HLA loci; DRB1 had the most and HLA-C the fewest.

The CDR3 spans 14 residues. Germline V gene data show CDR1 as SEHNR and CDR2 as FQNEAQ (reference sequence). Deletions cut 5 bases from V and 4 bases from J, with 12 bases between. As to this clone: Antigen specificity is unknown.

PCR was performed using 60 Vbeta and 13 Jbeta primers. Some clones are missing from TCRdb's copy, which holds only in-frame ones; the method was immunoSEQ multiplex PCR. Counted here are around 140,000 clones, about four fifths occurring once; the ten biggest clones make up roughly 3.1%. The source material was PBMCs. This chain uses TRBV7-9 with TRBJ1-5; D is ambiguous. This TCR was recovered from a man between 18 and 35 years old in good health and CMV-seropositive. This CDR3 reads CASSPKGGNQPQHF. The DNA of the CDR3 is TGTGCCAGCAGCCCGAAGGGAGGGAATCAGCCCCAGCATTTT.